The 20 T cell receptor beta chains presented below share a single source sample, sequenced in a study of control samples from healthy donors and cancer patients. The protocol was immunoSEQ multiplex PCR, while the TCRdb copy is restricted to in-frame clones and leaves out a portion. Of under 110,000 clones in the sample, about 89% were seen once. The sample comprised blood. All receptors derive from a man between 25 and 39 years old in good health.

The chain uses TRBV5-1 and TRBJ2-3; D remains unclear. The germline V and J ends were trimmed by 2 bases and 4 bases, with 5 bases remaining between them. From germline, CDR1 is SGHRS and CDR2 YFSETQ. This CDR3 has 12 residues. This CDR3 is CASSFASDTQYF. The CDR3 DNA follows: TGCGCCAGCAGCTTCGCCTCAGATACGCAGTATTTT. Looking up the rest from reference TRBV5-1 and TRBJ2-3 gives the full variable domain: KAGVTQTPRYLIKTRGQQVTLSCSPISGHRSVSWYQQTPGQGLQFLFEYFSETQRNKGNFPGRFSGRQFSNSRSEMNVSTLELGDSALYLCASSFASDTQYFGPGTRLTVL.

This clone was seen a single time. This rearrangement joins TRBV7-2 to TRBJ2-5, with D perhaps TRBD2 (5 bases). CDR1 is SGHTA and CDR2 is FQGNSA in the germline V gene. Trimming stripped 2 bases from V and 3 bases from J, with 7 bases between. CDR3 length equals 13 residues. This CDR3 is CASSLLREETQYF. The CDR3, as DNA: TGTGCCAGCAGCTTATTGAGGGAAGAGACCCAGTACTTC. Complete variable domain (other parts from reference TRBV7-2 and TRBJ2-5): GAGVSQSPSNKVTEKGKDVELRCDPISGHTALYWYRQSLGQGLEFLIYFQGNSAPDKSGLPSDRFSAERTGGSVSTLTIQRTQQEDSAVYLCASSLLREETQYFGPGTRLLVL.

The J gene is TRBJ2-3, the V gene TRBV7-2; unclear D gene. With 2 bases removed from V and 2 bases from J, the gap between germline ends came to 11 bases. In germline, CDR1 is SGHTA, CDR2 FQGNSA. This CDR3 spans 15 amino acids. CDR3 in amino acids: CASSLTYQITDTQYF. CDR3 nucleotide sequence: TGTGCCAGCAGCTTAACATACCAGATCACAGATACGCAGTATTTT.

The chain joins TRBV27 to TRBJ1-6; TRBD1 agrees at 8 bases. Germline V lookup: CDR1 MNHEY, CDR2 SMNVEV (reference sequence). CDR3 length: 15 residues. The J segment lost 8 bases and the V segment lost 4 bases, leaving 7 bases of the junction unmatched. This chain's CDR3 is CASSSQDREDSPLHF. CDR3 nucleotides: TGTGCCAGCAGTTCTCAGGACAGGGAGGATTCACCCCTCCACTTT.

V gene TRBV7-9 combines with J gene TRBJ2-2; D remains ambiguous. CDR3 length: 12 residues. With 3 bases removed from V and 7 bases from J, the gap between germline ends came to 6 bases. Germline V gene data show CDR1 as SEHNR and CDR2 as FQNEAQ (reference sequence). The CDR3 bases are TGTGCCAGCAGCTTCGGTAACGGGGAGCTGTTTTTT. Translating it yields CASSFGNGELFF.

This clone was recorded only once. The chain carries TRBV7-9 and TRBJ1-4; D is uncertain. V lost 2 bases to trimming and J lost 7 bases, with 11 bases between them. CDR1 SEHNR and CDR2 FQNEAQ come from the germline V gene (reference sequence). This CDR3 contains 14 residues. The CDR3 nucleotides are TGTGCCAGCAGCTTACGGTTGGGAGGTGAAAAACTGTTTTTT. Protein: CASSLRLGGEKLFF.

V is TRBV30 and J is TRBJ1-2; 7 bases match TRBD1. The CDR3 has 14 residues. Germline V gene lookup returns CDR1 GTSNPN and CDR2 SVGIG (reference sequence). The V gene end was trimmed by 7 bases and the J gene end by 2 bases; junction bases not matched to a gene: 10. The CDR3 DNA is TGTGCCTCCGAAACCGACAGGGACAACTATGGCTACACCTTC. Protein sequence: CASETDRDNYGYTF.

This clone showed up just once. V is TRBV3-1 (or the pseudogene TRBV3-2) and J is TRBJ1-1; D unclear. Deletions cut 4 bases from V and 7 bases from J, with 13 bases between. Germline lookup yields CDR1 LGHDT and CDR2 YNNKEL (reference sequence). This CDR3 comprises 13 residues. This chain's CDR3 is CASSPEIRSEAFF. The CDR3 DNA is TGTGCCAGCAGCCCTGAGATACGAAGTGAAGCTTTCTTT.

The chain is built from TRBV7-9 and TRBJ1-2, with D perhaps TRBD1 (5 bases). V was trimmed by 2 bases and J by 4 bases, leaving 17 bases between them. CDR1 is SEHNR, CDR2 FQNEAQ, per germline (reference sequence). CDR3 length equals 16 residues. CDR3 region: CASSLSGAAMSYGYTF. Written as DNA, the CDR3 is TGTGCCAGCAGCTTATCCGGGGCAGCGATGTCCTATGGCTACACCTTC.

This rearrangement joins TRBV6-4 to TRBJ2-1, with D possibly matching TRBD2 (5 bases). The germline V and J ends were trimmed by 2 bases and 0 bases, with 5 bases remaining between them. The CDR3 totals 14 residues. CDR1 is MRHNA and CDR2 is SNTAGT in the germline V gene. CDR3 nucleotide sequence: TGTGCCAGCAGTGACCGGGACTCCTACAATGAGCAGTTCTTC. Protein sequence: CASSDRDSYNEQFF.

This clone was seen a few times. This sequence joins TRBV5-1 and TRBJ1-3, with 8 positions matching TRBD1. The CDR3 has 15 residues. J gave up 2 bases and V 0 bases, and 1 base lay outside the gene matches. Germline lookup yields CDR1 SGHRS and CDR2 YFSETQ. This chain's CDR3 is CASSLDRGTGNTIYF. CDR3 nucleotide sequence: TGCGCCAGCAGCTTGGACAGGGGGACTGGAAACACCATATATTTT. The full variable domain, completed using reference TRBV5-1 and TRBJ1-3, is KAGVTQTPRYLIKTRGQQVTLSCSPISGHRSVSWYQQTPGQGLQFLFEYFSETQRNKGNFPGRFSGRQFSNSRSEMNVSTLELGDSALYLCASSLDRGTGNTIYFGEGSWLTVV.

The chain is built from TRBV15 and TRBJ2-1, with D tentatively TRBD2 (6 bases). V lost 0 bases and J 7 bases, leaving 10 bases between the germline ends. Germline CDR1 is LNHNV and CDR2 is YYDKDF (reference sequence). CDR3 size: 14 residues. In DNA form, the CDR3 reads TGTGCCACCAGCAGAGAATCGAGCGGGAATGAGCAGTTCTTC. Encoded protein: CATSRESSGNEQFF.

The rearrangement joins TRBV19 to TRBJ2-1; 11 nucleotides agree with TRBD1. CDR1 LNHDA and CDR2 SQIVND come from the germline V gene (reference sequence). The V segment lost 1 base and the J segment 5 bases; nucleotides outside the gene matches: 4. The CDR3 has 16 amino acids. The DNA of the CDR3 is TGTGCCAGTAGTATAGGGGGGACAGGGGGTGACAATGAGCAGTTCTTC. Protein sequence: CASSIGGTGGDNEQFF.

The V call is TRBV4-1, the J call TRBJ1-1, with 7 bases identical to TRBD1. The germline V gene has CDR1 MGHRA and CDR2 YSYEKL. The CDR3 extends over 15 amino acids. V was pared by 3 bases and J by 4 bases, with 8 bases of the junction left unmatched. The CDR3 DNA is TGCGCCAGCAGCCACCCGACAGGGAAGGGCACTGAAGCTTTCTTT. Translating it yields CASSHPTGKGTEAFF.

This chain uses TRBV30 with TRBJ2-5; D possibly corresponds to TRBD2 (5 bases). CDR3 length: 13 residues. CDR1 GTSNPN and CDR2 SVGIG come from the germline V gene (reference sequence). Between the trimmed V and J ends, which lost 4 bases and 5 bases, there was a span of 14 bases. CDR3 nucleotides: TGTGCCTGGAATGGTGGCGGGTTGGAGACCCAGTACTTC. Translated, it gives CAWNGGGLETQYF.

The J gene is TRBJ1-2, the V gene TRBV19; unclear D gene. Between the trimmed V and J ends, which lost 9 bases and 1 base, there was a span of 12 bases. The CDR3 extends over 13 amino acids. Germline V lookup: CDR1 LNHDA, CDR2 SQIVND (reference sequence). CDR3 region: CASQDNFNYGYTF. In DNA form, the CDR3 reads TGTGCCAGCCAGGATAATTTTAACTATGGCTACACCTTC.

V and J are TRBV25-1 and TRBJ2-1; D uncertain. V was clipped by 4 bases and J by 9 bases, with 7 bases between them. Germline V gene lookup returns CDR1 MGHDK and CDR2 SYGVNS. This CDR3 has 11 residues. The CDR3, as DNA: TGTGCCAGCAGTGGCCTCGTTGAGCAGTTCTTC. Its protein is CASSGLVEQFF.

CDR3 sequence (DNA): TGCAGCGTTGAAGTTAACAGCTATGGCTACACCTTC. Translating gives CSVEVNSYGYTF. J is TRBJ1-2 and V is TRBV29-1; D unresolved. Trimming removed 1 base from V and 4 bases from J, with 7 bases in between. This CDR3 has 12 residues. Germline V CDR1 and CDR2: SQVTM, ANQGSEA.

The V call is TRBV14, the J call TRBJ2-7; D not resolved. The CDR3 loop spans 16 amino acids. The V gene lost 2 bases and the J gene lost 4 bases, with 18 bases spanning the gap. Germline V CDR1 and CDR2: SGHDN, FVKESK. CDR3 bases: TGTGCCAGCAGCCAACTAGATAGGGTTAAGGCGTACGAGCAGTACTTC. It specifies CASSQLDRVKAYEQYF.

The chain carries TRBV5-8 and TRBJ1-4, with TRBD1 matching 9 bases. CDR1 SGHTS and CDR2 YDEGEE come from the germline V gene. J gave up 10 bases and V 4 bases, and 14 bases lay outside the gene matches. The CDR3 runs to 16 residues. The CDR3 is CASSPIPIGTGRKLFF. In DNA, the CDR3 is TGTGCCAGCAGCCCAATCCCGATAGGGACAGGGCGAAAACTGTTTTTT.